The text below deals with one T cell receptor (beta chain). No antigen is known for it. The sample originates from a study of CXCR3-negative and CXCR3-positive naive CD8 T cells. General study findings and limits: In CXCR3-positive naive cells, the TRB CDR3s were more hydrophobic than in CXCR3-negative naive cells.

cDNA libraries for TRB were generated by 5' RACE incorporating UMI labels. TCRdb reprocessed the 5' RACE reads and reports one entry per CDR3 protein, with no DNA. The clone table shows approximately 88,000 distinct CDR3 sequences, with the ten largest holding 0.5% to 0.55%. The CDR3 runs 12 residues. Germline V gene data show CDR1 as MNHEY and CDR2 as SVGAGI. The J gene is TRBJ1-1, the V gene TRBV6-5. The origin of this receptor is a human donor in good health. Some clones in this sample may be carry-over from other donors' samples. What was sequenced was naive CXCR3+ CD8+ T cells from blood. Indicated subset: CD45RO-CCR7+CD27+CD95- naive CD8+ T cells expressing CXCR3 (TNR3+). The CDR3 loop is CASSYSGLAAFF.